The next 10 T cell receptor beta chains were all read from a single sample in a study of blood T cell repertoires in COVID-19. Sequencing used immunoSEQ multiplex PCR; TCRdb keeps in-frame clones, though not all of them. The sample has about 120,000 clones, more than 80% seen once; the top ten hold over 9.5%. Sequencing input: peripheral blood. The receptors shown here come from a human donor in a cohort sampled during active COVID-19.

V usage is TRBV27 and J usage is TRBJ1-4, with TRBD1 as a possible D gene (5 bases). This CDR3 has 16 residues. V dropped 5 bases and J dropped 2 bases, with 15 bases sitting between them. Germline loops: CDR1 MNHEY, CDR2 SMNVEV (reference sequence). The CDR3: CASSPLQGKTNEKLFF. The CDR3 DNA sequence: TGTGCCAGCAGTCCCCTTCAGGGAAAGACTAATGAAAAACTGTTTTTT. The whole variable domain, remainder taken from reference TRBV27 and TRBJ1-4, is EAQVTQNPRYLITVTGKKLTVTCSQNMNHEYMSWYRQDPGLGLRQIYYSMNVEVTDKGDVPEGYKVSRKEKRNFPLILESPSPNQTSLYFCASSPLQGKTNEKLFFGSGTQLSVL.

V is TRBV19 and J is TRBJ1-3; D unresolved. The ends were cut back, 7 bases at V and 2 bases at J, with 15 bases in the middle. Germline lookup yields CDR1 LNHDA and CDR2 SQIVND (reference sequence). CDR3 length equals 15 residues. This CDR3 reads CASTALDAAGNTIYF. The CDR3 DNA follows: TGTGCCAGTACCGCGCTAGACGCGGCTGGAAACACCATATATTTT.

The V and J genes are TRBV3-1 (or the pseudogene TRBV3-2) and TRBJ1-5; no firm D call. Germline lookup yields CDR1 LGHDT and CDR2 YNNKEL (reference sequence). V lost 0 bases and J 2 bases, leaving 11 bases between the germline ends. The CDR3 loop spans 16 amino acids. DNA of the CDR3: TGTGCCAGCAGCCAAGAGGAGGTTGAGGGCAATCAGCCCCAGCATTTT. This sequence encodes CASSQEEVEGNQPQHF.

The chain employs TRBV18 and TRBJ1-1; TRBD1 matches at 9 bases. CDR1 and CDR2 from the germline V gene are KGHSH and LQKENI. This CDR3 region has 13 residues. The V segment lost 2 bases and the J segment 13 bases; nucleotides outside the gene matches: 8. DNA for the CDR3: TGTGCCAGCTCACCAGGGGGACAGGGAATTGATTTCTTT. It is translated as CASSPGGQGIDFF.

The chain uses TRBV10-3 and TRBJ1-5; the match to TRBD1 covers 7 bases. CDR1 and CDR2 from the germline V gene are ENHRY and SYGVKD. The CDR3 is 13 amino acids. After removal of 5 bases from V and 5 bases from J, the junction contained 3 bases not matched to a gene. CDR3 in amino acids: CAISPQGDQPQHF. The DNA of the CDR3 is TGTGCCATCAGTCCCCAGGGGGATCAGCCCCAGCATTTT.

The chain employs TRBV11-1 and TRBJ1-2; D unresolved. V gave up 2 bases and J gave up 8 bases, with 15 bases separating them. Germline lookup yields CDR1 SGHAT and CDR2 FQDESV (reference sequence). The CDR3 extends over 14 amino acids. The CDR3 DNA reads as TGTGCCAGCAGCTTAAACAGAGATCCTCGGGGCTACACCTTC. This codes for CASSLNRDPRGYTF. Supplemented by reference TRBV11-1 and TRBJ1-2, the full variable domain reads EAEVAQSPRYKITEKSQAVAFWCDPISGHATLYWYRQILGQGPELLVQFQDESVVDDSQLPKDRFSAERLKGVDSTLKIQPAELGDSAMYLCASSLNRDPRGYTFGSGTRLTVV.

This chain links TRBV7-9 with TRBJ1-2, with D possibly TRBD1 on 5 matching bases. Germline V gene sequence: CDR1 SEHNR, CDR2 FQNEAQ (reference sequence). V was cut by 2 bases and J by 0 bases, with 10 bases left in between. This CDR3 has 15 residues. CDR3 sequence (DNA): TGTGCCAGCAGCTTAAGACAGAACCCTAACTATGGCTACACCTTC. This translates into CASSLRQNPNYGYTF.

The CDR3 nucleotides read TGTGCCAGCGAGGGGGCGAACTATGGCTACACCTTC. This translates into CASEGANYGYTF. The gene calls are TRBV7-9 and TRBJ1-2; 7 nucleotides match TRBD1. Germline CDR1 is SEHNR and CDR2 is FQNEAQ (reference sequence). V trimming: 8 bases; J trimming: 2 bases; junction bases outside the gene matches: 2. The CDR3 has 12 amino acids.

For the CDR3, the DNA is TGTGCCAGTAGACAATACCCCAGGGGATCCTACGAGCAGTACTTC. Protein product: CASRQYPRGSYEQYF. The chain links TRBV19 to TRBJ2-7, with D possibly TRBD1 on 6 matching bases. Germline CDR1 LNHDA, CDR2 SQIVND (reference sequence). The CDR3 loop spans 15 amino acids. Deletions cut 6 bases from V and 1 base from J, with 16 bases between.

The chain links TRBV9 to TRBJ2-7, with D unresolved. This CDR3 is 16 amino acids long. The germline gives CDR1 SGDLS, CDR2 YYNGEE. With 4 bases removed from V and 5 bases from J, the gap between germline ends came to 22 bases. CDR3 sequence: CASSPRSWYYNHEQYF. The CDR3 DNA reads TGTGCCAGCAGCCCGAGGAGTTGGTACTATAACCACGAGCAGTACTTC.